This record covers a single T cell receptor beta chain. This sample is part of a study of cytomegalovirus exposure and HLA in healthy donors. In the study overall: The roughly 100 million unique TCR beta sequences, from about 190 million T cells, were found by an earlier analysis.

The primer mix had 60 Vbeta and 13 Jbeta primers. Sequencing used immunoSEQ multiplex PCR; TCRdb keeps in-frame clones, though not all of them. The table shows fewer than 200,000 clones, with 55% to 75% occurring only once. The V gene's germline CDR1 is SGHDT and CDR2 YYEEEE. The CDR3 is 18 amino acids. The V gene end was trimmed by 2 bases and the J gene end by 6 bases; junction bases not matched to a gene: 12. The TCR was taken from a human donor in good health. This chain joins TRBV5-6 and TRBJ2-2; 11 bases align to TRBD2. The sample taken for sequencing was PBMCs. The CDR3, as DNA: TGTGCCAGCAGCTTCCAGGGGGCTCTAGCGGGGGGCTCCGGGGAGCTGTTTTTT. Amino acids: CASSFQGALAGGSGELFF.